Sequencing of this T cell receptor beta chain was carried out in a study of T cell repertoires in cytomegalovirus infection. Broader study findings: People with CMV and the relevant HLA were identified by cumulative public TCR beta family frequency.

Remarks on this clonotype: The antigen is not known.

In TCRdb, the reads were re-called with MiXCR into one record per CDR3 protein. The table shows around 750,000 distinct CDR3 sequences, with around a third occurring only once. Germline lookup yields CDR1 SNHLY and CDR2 FYNNEI. CDR3 size: 15 residues. V gave up 7 bases and J gave up 1 base, with 13 bases separating them. Sequencing used cultured CD8+ T cells from PBMCs, obtained from culture after CMV antigen stimulation. This receptor was obtained from a human donor in good health (CMV status not recorded). Some clones in this sample may be carry-over from other donors' samples. The V gene is TRBV2, the J gene TRBJ1-4; D unresolved. The chain's CDR3 is CASMEVTVTNEKLFF. DNA for the CDR3: TGTGCCAGCATGGAGGTCACTGTAACTAATGAAAAACTGTTTTTT.